Listed here are 23 T cell receptor beta chains from one sample, sequenced in a study of breast tumors, draining lymph nodes, adjacent tissues (dated by TCRdb to the mid-2010s). The lymph node samples were taken from the axillary draining lymph nodes of breast cancer patients. Library method: multiplex PCR. Sequencing used an Illumina HiSeq 2000. TCRdb reanalyzed the raw reads on its own, using fastp at Q25 for trimming and MiXCR for clone calling, and kept in-frame beta chains. Rows with a matching CDR3 protein are joined into one entry that keeps the most common DNA and genes. Counted in this sample were 290,000 or so distinct CDR3 sequences; 30% to 35% of them appeared once. The ten largest make up around 1.1% of the sample. The sequenced material came from axillary lymph node tissue. Receptor source: a female donor with breast cancer. Some clones in this sample may be carry-over from other donors' samples.

This clonotype came up many times. The genes are TRBV11-3 and TRBJ2-7, with a possible D match to TRBD1 (5 bases). Germline CDR1 SGHNT, CDR2 YENEEA. The V and J ends lost 0 bases and 2 bases respectively, with 8 bases between them. The CDR3 contains 14 residues. CDR3 DNA sequence: TGTGCCAGCAGCTTAGAGACAGATACCTACGAGCAGTACTTC. It encodes CASSLETDTYEQYF.

There are many counts of this clonotype. The CDR3 DNA is TGTGCCAGCAGCCACACTAGTGGCGAGCAGTACTTC. This encodes CASSHTSGEQYF. This rearrangement joins TRBV5-8 to TRBJ2-7; a weak D match, TRBD2 (5 bases). V was trimmed by 4 bases and J by 6 bases, leaving 11 bases between them. This CDR3 is built from 12 residues. The V gene's germline CDR1 is SGHTS and CDR2 YDEGEE. Full variable domain (outside the CDR3, taken from reference TRBV5-8 and TRBJ2-7): EAGVTQSPTHLIKTRGQQATLRCSPISGHTSVYWYQQALGLGLQFLLWYDEGEERNRGNFPPRFSGRQFPNYSSELNVNALELEDSALYLCASSHTSGEQYFGPGTRLTVT.

Worth noting for this clonotype: With a much larger clone just one base away, this may be a read error. The chain links TRBV12-3 or TRBV12-4 to TRBJ2-3, with D unclear. The germline V and J ends were trimmed by 11 bases and 4 bases, with 16 bases remaining between them. The CDR3 is 13 residues long. DNA of the CDR3: TGTGCCGGCGTTCTAACTACCTCAGATACGCAGTATTTT. Translation: CAGVLTTSDTQYF.

Regarding this clonotype: This sequence may be a read error, since a much larger clone differs from it by one base. V gene TRBV6-5 combines with J gene TRBJ2-2, with TRBD1 as a possible D gene (5 bases). The CDR3 consists of 15 residues. The V and J ends lost 6 bases and 6 bases respectively, with 17 bases between them. Germline CDR1 MNHEY, CDR2 SVGAGI. The CDR3 loop is CASSRQTVNPGELFF. The CDR3 DNA is TGTGCCAGCAGCCGACAGACAGTAAACCCCGGGGAGCTGTTTTTT.

This clonotype was detected many times. V usage is TRBV20-1 and J usage is TRBJ2-7; 10 nucleotides match TRBD2. The V segment lost 3 bases and the J segment 0 bases; nucleotides outside the gene matches: 8. The CDR3 contains 16 residues. The germline V gene encodes CDR1 DFQATT and CDR2 SNEGSKA (reference sequence). CDR3 sequence (DNA): TGCAGTGCTAGCCCCGCCTCTAGCGGGAGCTCCTACGAGCAGTACTTC. This gives the protein CSASPASSGSSYEQYF.

This clonotype has a count of ten or more. The chain employs TRBV20-1 and TRBJ2-7; D not resolved. The germline V and J ends were trimmed by 5 bases and 7 bases, with 15 bases remaining between them. This CDR3 has 12 amino acids. Germline V CDR1 and CDR2: DFQATT, SNEGSKA (reference sequence). CDR3 loop: CSAVPLGWEQYF. The CDR3 DNA is TGCAGTGCTGTACCCTTAGGCTGGGAGCAGTACTTC.

Ten or more counts support this clonotype. The chain carries TRBV6-1 and TRBJ2-5, with 10 bases that match TRBD1. CDR1 MNHNS and CDR2 SASEGT come from the germline V gene. Trimming took 5 bases from V and 2 from J; bases not matched to a gene: 5. The CDR3 length is 15 residues. The CDR3 is CASSLRDRGQETQYF. In nucleotides, the CDR3 is TGTGCCAGCAGTCTCCGGGACAGGGGACAAGAGACCCAGTACTTC.

This clonotype was detected ten times or more. V and J are TRBV20-1 and TRBJ2-2, with D unresolved. Germline CDR1 and CDR2: DFQATT and SNEGSKA (reference sequence). The germline V and J ends were trimmed by 0 bases and 4 bases, with 12 bases remaining between them. The CDR3 contains 15 residues. The CDR3 loop reads CSARDFASGTGELFF. In DNA, the CDR3 is TGCAGTGCTAGAGATTTCGCATCGGGCACCGGGGAGCTGTTTTTT.

The rearrangement joins TRBV20-1 to TRBJ1-1, with D unclear. Trimming shortened V by 4 bases and J by 0 bases, and 9 bases separated the two germline ends. Germline lookup yields CDR1 DFQATT and CDR2 SNEGSKA (reference sequence). The CDR3 totals 13 residues. The CDR3 sequence is CSATGMLNTEAFF. CDR3 bases: TGCAGTGCTACCGGAATGTTGAACACTGAAGCTTTCTTT.

The chain employs TRBV28 and TRBJ2-2; TRBD2 might be the D (5 bases). Per the germline V gene, CDR1 is MDHEN and CDR2 is SYDVKM. CDR3 length: 15 amino acids. V dropped 6 bases and J dropped 1 base, with 12 bases sitting between them. CDR3: CASSWSRVNTGELFF. The CDR3 DNA sequence: TGTGCCAGCAGCTGGTCGCGGGTGAACACCGGGGAGCTGTTTTTT. Full variable domain (remainder filled in from reference TRBV28 and TRBJ2-2): DVKVTQSSRYLVKRTGEKVFLECVQDMDHENMFWYRQDPGLGLRLIYFSYDVKMKEKGDIPEGYSVSREKKERFSLILESASTNQTSMYLCASSWSRVNTGELFFGEGSRLTVL.

This clonotype was counted ten times or more. The rearrangement uses TRBV11-3 and TRBJ2-5; 8 bases align to TRBD1. After removal of 4 bases from V and 5 bases from J, the junction contained 9 bases not matched to a gene. In germline, CDR1 is SGHNT, CDR2 YENEEA. This CDR3 contains 15 residues. The CDR3 loop reads CASSSRTGMGETQYF. Written as DNA, the CDR3 is TGTGCCAGCAGCTCGAGGACAGGGATGGGGGAGACCCAGTACTTC.

The CDR3 DNA sequence: TGTGCCTGGAGTGTAGGGGGAGAGATTCGAAAACTGTTTTTT. Protein sequence: CAWSVGGEIRKLFF. The chain is built from TRBV30 and TRBJ1-4, with a possible D match to TRBD1 (6 bases). The CDR3 loop spans 14 amino acids. Germline V gene lookup returns CDR1 GTSNPN and CDR2 SVGIG (reference sequence). V was pared by 0 bases and J by 10 bases, with 15 bases between.

V and J are TRBV6-1 and TRBJ2-1; 7 positions match TRBD1. V shed 5 bases, J shed 0 bases, and the junction held 10 bases outside the gene matches. The germline CDR1 and CDR2 sequences are MNHNS and SASEGT. This CDR3 has 17 amino acids. In DNA form, the CDR3 reads TGTGCCAGCAGTCCACCCGGGACAGTGAGCTCCTACAATGAGCAGTTCTTC. It codes for CASSPPGTVSSYNEQFF.

For this clonotype: This sequence may be a read error, since a much larger clone differs from it by one base. This chain links TRBV20-1 with TRBJ1-2, with a weak D call TRBD1 (6 bases). CDR3 length equals 16 residues. The ends were cut back, 4 bases at V and 0 bases at J, with 18 bases in the middle. Germline V gene lookup returns CDR1 DFQATT and CDR2 SNEGSKA (reference sequence). The CDR3 reads CSATSPDSETNYGYTF. In DNA, the CDR3 is TGCAGTGCTACCTCCCCGGACAGCGAAACTAACTATGGCTACACCTTC.

Worth noting for this clonotype: This may arise from a read error, as a much more abundant clone is one base away. The chain combines TRBV12-3 or TRBV12-4 with TRBJ2-7; 9 bases are shared with TRBD2. CDR3 size: 13 residues. V lost 3 bases, J lost 9 bases, and 6 bases stayed unmatched. CDR3 in DNA: TGTGCCAGCAGTTTTAGCGGGAGCCTCGGGCAGTACTTC. Residues: CASSFSGSLGQYF.

The chain joins TRBV6-2 or TRBV6-3 to TRBJ2-7, with unresolved D. The CDR3 extends over 15 amino acids. V was clipped by 10 bases and J by 0 bases, with 19 bases between them. Germline CDR1 is MNHEY and CDR2 is SVGEGT. The CDR3 DNA follows: TGTGCCATCCTCGTCCGTGGCAGGAACTCCTACGAGCAGTACTTC. It yields the protein CAILVRGRNSYEQYF.

This clonotype was picked up a small number of times. Germline is not matched at one junction end, which may reflect a read error. The gene calls are TRBV6-1 and TRBJ1-1, with 8 nucleotides matching TRBD1. Germline-derived CDR1 and CDR2 are MNHNS and SASEGT. The CDR3 is 16 amino acids. The CDR3: CASRDRGGLVNTEAFF. The CDR3 region has the DNA TGTGCCAGCCGTGACAGGGGCGGACTTGTGAACACTGAAGCTTTCTTT.

The sample holds many counts of this clonotype. The rearrangement joins TRBV11-2 to TRBJ2-1; D unresolved. Trimming stripped 3 bases from V and 9 bases from J, with 9 bases between. CDR1 and CDR2 from the germline V gene are SGHAT and FQNNGV. The CDR3 totals 12 residues. The CDR3 sequence: CASSLSQAEQFF. The DNA for the CDR3 is TGTGCCAGCAGCTTGTCCCAAGCTGAGCAGTTCTTC.

This clonotype was detected many times. This chain uses TRBV11-2 with TRBJ2-1, with D possibly TRBD1 on 6 matching bases. The CDR3 is 15 amino acids. The V end was cut by 8 bases, the J end by 0 bases, with 14 bases between. Germline V gene sequence: CDR1 SGHAT, CDR2 FQNNGV. Here the CDR3 reads CASLQGSSSYNEQFF. The CDR3 DNA reads TGTGCCAGCCTACAGGGCTCGAGCTCCTACAATGAGCAGTTCTTC. The full variable domain, with the rest looked up from reference TRBV11-2 and TRBJ2-1, is EAGVAQSPRYKIIEKRQSVAFWCNPISGHATLYWYQQILGQGPKLLIQFQNNGVVDDSQLPKDRFSAERLKGVDSTLKIQPAKLEDSAVYLCASLQGSSSYNEQFFGPGTRLTVL.

This clonotype was picked up many times. The V and J genes are TRBV6-5 and TRBJ2-5; D remains unclear. CDR3 size: 13 residues. Germline lookup yields CDR1 MNHEY and CDR2 SVGAGI. The germline V and J ends were trimmed by 6 bases and 5 bases, with 13 bases remaining between them. The chain's CDR3 is CASSRTPGETQYF. In DNA form, the CDR3 reads TGTGCCAGCAGCCGAACTCCGGGTGAGACCCAGTACTTC.

This clonotype appeared many times. The J gene is TRBJ2-1, the V gene TRBV4-3; TRBD2 agrees at 8 bases. The V gene end was trimmed by 0 bases and the J gene end by 8 bases; junction bases not matched to a gene: 6. This CDR3 comprises 15 residues. Germline V gene sequence: CDR1 LGHNA, CDR2 YSLEER. The CDR3, as DNA: TGCGCCAGCAGCCAAGATTGGCGGGAGGATTATGAGCAGTTCTTC. Protein: CASSQDWREDYEQFF.

This clonotype was counted many times. J is TRBJ1-3 and V is TRBV10-3, with D perhaps TRBD1 (5 bases). CDR3 length: 14 amino acids. CDR1 and CDR2 (germline): ENHRY, SYGVKD. The germline V and J ends were trimmed by 8 bases and 4 bases, with 15 bases remaining between them. The DNA for the CDR3 is TGTGCCATCGCCGGGATCCAGGGAGGAAACACCATATATTTT. This gives the protein CAIAGIQGGNTIYF.

On this clonotype: This may arise from a read error, as a much more abundant clone is one base away. This sequence joins TRBV11-1 and TRBJ2-1; D unclear. The CDR3 contains 12 residues. CDR1 and CDR2 (germline): SGHAT, FQDESV (reference sequence). The CDR3 nucleotides read TGTGCCAGCAGCTTACAACGGAATGCGCAGTTCTTC. It yields the protein CASSLQRNAQFF. Full variable domain (outside the CDR3, taken from reference TRBV11-1 and TRBJ2-1): EAEVAQSPRYKITEKSQAVAFWCDPISGHATLYWYRQILGQGPELLVQFQDESVVDDSQLPKDRFSAERLKGVDSTLKIQPAELGDSAMYLCASSLQRNAQFFGPGTRLTVL.